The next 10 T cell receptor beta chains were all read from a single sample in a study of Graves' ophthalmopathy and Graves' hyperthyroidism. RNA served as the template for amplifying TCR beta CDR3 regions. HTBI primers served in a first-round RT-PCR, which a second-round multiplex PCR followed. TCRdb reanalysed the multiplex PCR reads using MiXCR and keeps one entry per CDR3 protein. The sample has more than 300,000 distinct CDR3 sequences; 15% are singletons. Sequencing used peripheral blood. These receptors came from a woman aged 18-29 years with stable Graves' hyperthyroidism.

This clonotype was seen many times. The CDR3 nucleotides read TGTGCCAGCAGTCCGGGACTAGGAAGAGATACGCAGTATTTT. Protein: CASSPGLGRDTQYF. This chain connects TRBV2 to TRBJ2-3; 8 bases align to TRBD2. The CDR3 loop spans 14 amino acids. From germline, CDR1 is SNHLY and CDR2 FYNNEI. The V and J ends lost 5 bases and 5 bases, in that order; junction bases with no gene match: 6.

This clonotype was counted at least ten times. The CDR3 DNA reads as TGTGCCAGCAGTTACAGACCCCCCCAGACATCAAGGGTACCCTATGGCTACACCTTC. It encodes CASSYRPPQTSRVPYGYTF. The chain carries TRBV6-2 or TRBV6-3 and TRBJ1-2; D is undetermined. The germline V gene encodes CDR1 MNHEY and CDR2 SVGEGT. The CDR3 extends over 19 amino acids. Between the trimmed V and J ends, which lost 2 bases and 4 bases, there was a span of 26 bases.

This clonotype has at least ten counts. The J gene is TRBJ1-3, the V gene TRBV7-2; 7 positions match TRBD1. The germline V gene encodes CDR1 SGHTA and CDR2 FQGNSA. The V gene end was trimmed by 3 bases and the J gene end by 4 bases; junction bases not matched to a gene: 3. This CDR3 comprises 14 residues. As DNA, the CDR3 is TGTGCCAGCAGCTTTCGACAGGGCGGAAACACCATATATTTT. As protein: CASSFRQGGNTIYF.

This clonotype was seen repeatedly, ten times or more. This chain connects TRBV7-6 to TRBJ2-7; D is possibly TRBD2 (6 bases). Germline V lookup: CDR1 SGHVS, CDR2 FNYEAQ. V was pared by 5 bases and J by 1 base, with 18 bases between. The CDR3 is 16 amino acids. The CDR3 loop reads CASSPAIGRGSYEQYF. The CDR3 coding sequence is TGTGCCAGCAGCCCTGCGATTGGTCGGGGGTCCTACGAGCAGTACTTC.

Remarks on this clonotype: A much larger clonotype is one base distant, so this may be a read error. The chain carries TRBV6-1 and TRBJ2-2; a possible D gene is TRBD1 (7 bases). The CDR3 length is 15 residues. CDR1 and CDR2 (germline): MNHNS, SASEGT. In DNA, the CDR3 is TGTGTCAGCAGGGGGGACAGATCGAACACCGGGGAGCTGTTTTTT. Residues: CVSRGDRSNTGELFF.

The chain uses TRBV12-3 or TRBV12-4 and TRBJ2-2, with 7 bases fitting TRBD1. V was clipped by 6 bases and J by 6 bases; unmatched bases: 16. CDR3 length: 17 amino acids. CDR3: CASSPGQVVLISGELFF. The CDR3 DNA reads TGTGCCAGCAGCCCCGGACAGGTGGTTTTGATCTCCGGGGAGCTGTTTTTT.

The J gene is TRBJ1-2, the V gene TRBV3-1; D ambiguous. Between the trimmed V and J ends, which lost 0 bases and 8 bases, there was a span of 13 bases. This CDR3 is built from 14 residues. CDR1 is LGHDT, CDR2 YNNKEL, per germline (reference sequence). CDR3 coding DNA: TGTGCCAGCAGCCAAGATGAGATAGGCAACGGCTACACCTTC. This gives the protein CASSQDEIGNGYTF.

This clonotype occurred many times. The CDR3 loop reads CASSPFAGEAFF. The CDR3, as DNA: TGTGCCAGCAGCCCCTTCGCTGGTGAAGCTTTCTTT. The chain uses TRBV3-1 and TRBJ1-1; D is ambiguous. Germline assignment: CDR1 LGHDT and CDR2 YNNKEL (reference sequence). The CDR3 runs 12 residues. V lost 4 bases and J lost 7, with 10 bases in between.

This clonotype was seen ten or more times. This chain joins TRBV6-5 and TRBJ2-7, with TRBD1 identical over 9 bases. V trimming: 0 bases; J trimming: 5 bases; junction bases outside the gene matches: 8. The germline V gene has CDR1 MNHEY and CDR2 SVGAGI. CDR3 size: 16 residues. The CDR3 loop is CASSYSKTGGRDEQYF. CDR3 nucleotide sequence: TGTGCCAGCAGTTACTCGAAGACAGGGGGTAGAGACGAGCAGTACTTC.

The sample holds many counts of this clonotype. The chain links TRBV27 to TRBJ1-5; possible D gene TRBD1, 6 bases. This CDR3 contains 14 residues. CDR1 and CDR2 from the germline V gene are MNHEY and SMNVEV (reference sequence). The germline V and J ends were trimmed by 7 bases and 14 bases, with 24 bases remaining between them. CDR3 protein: CASKTRDTSSVEHF. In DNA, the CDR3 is TGTGCCAGCAAAACCCGGGACACCTCCAGCGTAGAGCATTTT.